A selection of T cell receptor beta chains follows, all from one sample in a study of blood T cell repertoires in COVID-19. The method was immunoSEQ multiplex PCR; TCRdb's version includes in-frame clones alone and lacks a portion of them. This table has 100,000 to 150,000 clones, around 87% appearing once. The source material was peripheral blood. The receptor set was obtained from a woman in her sixties or seventies with acute or convalescent COVID-19. CDR3s include the opening cysteine and the closing phenylalanine or tryptophan. The D gene is left open where the match is weak. Rows give clone size only sometimes, using once, few, many, or a class for an expanded clone.

TRBV5-1,TRBJ1-6,NA,NA,TGCGCCAGCAGCTACGGCCGATCAGGGGCCAATTCACCCCTCCACTTT,CASSYGRSGANSPLHF
TRBV2,TRBJ2-7,NA,once,TGTGCCAGCAGTAAACAGGGCTACGAGCAGTACTTC,CASSKQGYEQYF
TRBV19,TRBJ1-5,NA,NA,TGTGCCAGTAGTATTTCCCCGGCGGGCAATCAGCCCCAGCATTTT,CASSISPAGNQPQHF
TRBV10-1,TRBJ2-7,NA,NA,TGCGCCAGCAGCCTATCGCAGCTAGGAGAGCAGTACTTC,CASSLSQLGEQYF
TRBV6-5,TRBJ2-1,NA,NA,TGTGCCAGCAGAACAACCCAAAGCTCCTACAATGAGCAGTTCTTC,CASRTTQSSYNEQFF
TRBV21-1,TRBJ2-1,NA,NA,TGTGCCAGCACCGACACAAACTTGCAGTTCTTC,CASTDTNLQFF
TRBV21-1,TRBJ1-1,NA,NA,TGTGCCAGCTTCCCGACAGGGGTCACTGAAGCTTTCTTT,CASFPTGVTEAFF
TRBV6-6,TRBJ1-1,TRBD1,NA,TGTGCCAGCAGCCCCCCGGGACAGGGGGCCAACACTGAAGCTTTCTTT,CASSPPGQGANTEAFF
TRBV12-5,TRBJ1-1,NA,NA,TGTGCTAGTGGTTTCCCTACAGGGAAGAACACTGAAGCTTTCTTT,CASGFPTGKNTEAFF
TRBV12-3/TRBV12-4,TRBJ2-7,NA,NA,TGTGCCAGCACCCGACAGAGCTCCTACGAGCAGTACTTC,CASTRQSSYEQYF
TRBV5-5,TRBJ1-1,NA,NA,TGTGCCAGCAGCTTGCAGGGGATTAGCACTGAAGCTTTCTTT,CASSLQGISTEAFF
TRBV9,TRBJ1-1,NA,NA,TGTGCCAGCAGCCCCCCGGACAGTAACACTGAAGCTTTCTTT,CASSPPDSNTEAFF
TRBV18,TRBJ1-5,TRBD1,NA,TGTGCCAGCTCACCACTTGGGACAGGAGGCAATCAGCCCCAGCATTTT,CASSPLGTGGNQPQHF
TRBV6-5,TRBJ1-2,NA,NA,TGTGCCAGCAGTTACTCTCAGTACTATGGCTACACCTTC,CASSYSQYYGYTF
TRBV19,TRBJ2-3,NA,NA,TGTGCCAGTAGTGCCGACTGGGCAGATACGCAGTATTTT,CASSADWADTQYF
TRBV12-3/TRBV12-4,TRBJ1-1,TRBD1,NA,TGTGCCAGCAGTGTAACAGGGGGGACTGAAGCTTTCTTT,CASSVTGGTEAFF
TRBV6-5,TRBJ1-2,TRBD1,NA,TGTGCCAGCAGAAAGGGACAGGGGTTTATGGATGGCTACACCTTC,CASRKGQGFMDGYTF
TRBV15,TRBJ2-2,NA,NA,TGTGCCACCAGCAGAGCTAGGACTGGTGGGACCGGGGAGCTGTTTTTT,CATSRARTGGTGELFF
TRBV27,TRBJ2-5,TRBD1,NA,TGTGCCAGCAGTTTAAACAGGGGAGAGACCCAGTACTTC,CASSLNRGETQYF
TRBV20-1,TRBJ2-7,TRBD1,once,TGCAGTGCGAGGGGGCGATACGAGCAGTACTTC,CSARGRYEQYF
TRBV10-1,TRBJ2-1,TRBD2,once,TGCGCCAGCAGTGAAAGTGCGGGAGGGCTCAATGAGCAGTTCTTC,CASSESAGGLNEQFF
TRBV5-1,TRBJ1-1,NA,NA,TGCGCCAGCAGCTCCGACGGACGGACTAACACTGAAGCTTTCTTT,CASSSDGRTNTEAFF
TRBV12-5,TRBJ1-1,NA,once,TGTGCTAGTGCCCCGGCGGGGGGACGAGCTTTCTTT,CASAPAGGRAFF
TRBV25-1,TRBJ1-4,NA,NA,TGTGCCAGCAGTGGCACGACAGTTGGCAATGAAAAACTGTTTTTT,CASSGTTVGNEKLFF
TRBV4-2,TRBJ1-6,TRBD1,once,TGTGCCAGCAGCCAATCGACAGGGTTAGATTCACCCCTCCACTTT,CASSQSTGLDSPLHF
TRBV29-1,TRBJ1-1,TRBD1,few,TGCAGCGTTGTCTGGGGACAGGGTCGTCCTGAAGCTTTCTTT,CSVVWGQGRPEAFF
TRBV25-1,TRBJ2-1,NA,few,TGTGCCAGCGCACTCTACAATGAGCAGTTCTTC,CASALYNEQFF
TRBV7-2,TRBJ2-1,NA,NA,TGTGCCAGCAGCCCTCTAGGGTGGGGGCGCTTCAATGAGCAGTTCTTC,CASSPLGWGRFNEQFF
TRBV5-1,TRBJ2-7,NA,NA,TGCGCCAGCAGCGAGACAGGGGAGGGGGGTTCCTACGAGCAGTACTTC,CASSETGEGGSYEQYF
TRBV7-5,TRBJ1-5,NA,NA,TGTGCCAGAAGCACCCGACAGAGTAATCAGCCCCAGCATTTT,CARSTRQSNQPQHF
TRBV19,TRBJ2-1,TRBD1,NA,TGTGCCAGTAGTAAAAGAGACAGGGGGGATGAGCAGTTCTTC,CASSKRDRGDEQFF
TRBV6-5,TRBJ1-1,NA,NA,TGTGCCAGTGGTTTCCGCCGGACAGTGAACACTGAAGCTTTCTTT,CASGFRRTVNTEAFF
TRBV6-2/TRBV6-3,TRBJ2-7,TRBD1,NA,TGTGCCAGCAGTACCTCTGGACAGGCTCTCGAGCAGTACTTC,CASSTSGQALEQYF
TRBV5-1,TRBJ1-2,TRBD1,NA,TGCGCCAGCAGCTTGGAGGGACAGGCGGAAGGCTACACCTTC,CASSLEGQAEGYTF
TRBV29-1,TRBJ1-1,TRBD1,NA,TGCAGCGCTGGGGACAGGAAAGTTACGAACACTGAAGCTTTCTTT,CSAGDRKVTNTEAFF
TRBV18,TRBJ2-5,TRBD1,NA,TGTGCCAGCTCACCCCAACAGGGGATCTCGGGAGAGACCCAGTACTTC,CASSPQQGISGETQYF
TRBV3-1/TRBV3-2,TRBJ1-6,NA,NA,TGTGCCAGCAGTAGAGGGATCCGAGAGTATTCACCCCTCCACTTT,CASSRGIREYSPLHF
TRBV7-3,TRBJ2-1,TRBD2,NA,TGTGCCAGCAGCTTAGCTAGCGGCGGATCCTACAATGAGCAGTTCTTC,CASSLASGGSYNEQFF
TRBV19,TRBJ1-1,NA,NA,TGTGCCAGTAGTAGTGGTGCGTTGCCGCTTTTCTTT,CASSSGALPLFF
TRBV28,TRBJ1-5,TRBD1,NA,TGTGCCAGCAGTTTATTTGGACAGGGGGCAGGTCAGCCCCAGCATTTT,CASSLFGQGAGQPQHF
TRBV12-3/TRBV12-4,TRBJ1-1,TRBD1,NA,TGTGCCAGCAGTTCGGGACAGGGGTTGAAGGCTTTCTTT,CASSSGQGLKAFF
TRBV19,TRBJ2-3,NA,NA,TGTGCCAGTAGTATCGAGACAGATACGCAGTATTTT,CASSIETDTQYF
TRBV11-3,TRBJ1-1,TRBD1,NA,TGTGCCAGCAGCTTAGGACAGGGGACTGAAGCTTTCTTT,CASSLGQGTEAFF
TRBV3-1/TRBV3-2,TRBJ2-5,TRBD2,NA,TGTGCCAGCAGCGAGACTAGCGAGTGGCAAGAGACCCAGTACTTC,CASSETSEWQETQYF